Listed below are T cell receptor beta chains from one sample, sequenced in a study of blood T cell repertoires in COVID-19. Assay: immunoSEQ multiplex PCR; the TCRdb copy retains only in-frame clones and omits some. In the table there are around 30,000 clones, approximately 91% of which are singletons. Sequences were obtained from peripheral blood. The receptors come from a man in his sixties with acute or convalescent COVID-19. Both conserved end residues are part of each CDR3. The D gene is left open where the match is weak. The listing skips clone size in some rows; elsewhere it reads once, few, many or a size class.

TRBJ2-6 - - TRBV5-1 TGCGCCAGCACCCGGGGACAAGGCTCTGGGGCCAACGTCCTGACTTTC CASTRGQGSGANVLTF
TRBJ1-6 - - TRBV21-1 TGTGCCAGCAGCAAAGGTCTGGGAGGAAAGGTGGGCGATTCACCCCTCCACTTT CASSKGLGGKVGDSPLHF
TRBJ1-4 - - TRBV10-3 TGTGCCATCAGTGAGGGGGCTAGTAATGAAAAACTGTTTTTT CAISEGASNEKLFF
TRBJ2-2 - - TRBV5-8 TGTGCCAGCAGCTTGTTTGTCCTAAACACCGGGGAGCTGTTTTTT CASSLFVLNTGELFF
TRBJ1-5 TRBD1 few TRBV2 TGTGCCAGCAGTGGGGGACAGAATAGCAATCAGCCCCAGCATTTT CASSGGQNSNQPQHF
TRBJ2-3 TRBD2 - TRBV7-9 TGTGCCAGCAGCGGAGGACTAGCGGGATCTACAGATACGCAGTATTTT CASSGGLAGSTDTQYF
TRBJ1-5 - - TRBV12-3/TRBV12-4 TGTGCCAGCAGGGGCGTTGGCAATCAGCCCCAGCATTTT CASRGVGNQPQHF
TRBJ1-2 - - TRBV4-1 TGCGCCAGCAGCCAAGATATAAGCGGAGGGTATGGCTACACCTTC CASSQDISGGYGYTF
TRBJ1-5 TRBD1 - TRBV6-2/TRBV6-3 TGTGCCAGCAGTTCCCGGGACAGTTTGGTGCAGCCCCAGCATTTT CASSSRDSLVQPQHF
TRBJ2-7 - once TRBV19 TGTGCCAGTAGTTCACGCCTGACAGGACGGACCTACGAGCAGTACTTC CASSSRLTGRTYEQYF
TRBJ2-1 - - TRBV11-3 TGTGCCAGCAGCCAGATAAGCGGCAGTGAGCAGTTCTTC CASSQISGSEQFF
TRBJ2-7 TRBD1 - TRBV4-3 TGCGCCAGCAGCCACGCTGGGGGACAGTCGCCCTACGAGCAGTACTTC CASSHAGGQSPYEQYF
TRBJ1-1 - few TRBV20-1 TGCAGTGCTAGTAATCTGGGGGCCCCTGAAGCTTTCTTT CSASNLGAPEAFF
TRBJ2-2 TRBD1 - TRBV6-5 TGTGCCAGCAGTTTCACAGGGGATCCCGGGGAGCTGTTTTTT CASSFTGDPGELFF
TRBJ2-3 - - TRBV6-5 TGTGCCATCCACGCGCCCGATACGCAGTATTTT CAIHAPDTQYF
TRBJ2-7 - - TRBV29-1 TGCAGCGTTTTGTCGGGGTCGCGCTACGAGCAGTACTTC CSVLSGSRYEQYF
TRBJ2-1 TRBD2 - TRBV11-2 TGTGCCAGCAGTTCCACTAGCGGGATTTACAATGAGCAGTTCTTC CASSSTSGIYNEQFF
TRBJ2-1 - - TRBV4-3 TGCGCCAGCAGCCAAGATAGTATAGGGGGGCAGTTCTTC CASSQDSIGGQFF
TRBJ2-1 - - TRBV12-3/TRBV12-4 TGTGCCAGCAGCGGGACACCTTACAATGAGCAGTTCTTC CASSGTPYNEQFF
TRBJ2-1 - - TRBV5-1 TGCGCCAGCAGCTTTACCAGGAAAGATGAGCAGTTCTTC CASSFTRKDEQFF
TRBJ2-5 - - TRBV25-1 TGTGCCAGCAGTGAATATCGAACAGGGACGCAAGAGACCCAGTACTTC CASSEYRTGTQETQYF
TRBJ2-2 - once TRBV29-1 TGCAGCGTTGGCCGCGGGCAGGAGAACACCGGGGAGCTGTTTTTT CSVGRGQENTGELFF
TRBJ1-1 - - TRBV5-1 TGCGCCAGCAGCTTGGATCCAAGGGGGACCAACACTGAAGCTTTCTTT CASSLDPRGTNTEAFF
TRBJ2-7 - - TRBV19 TGTGCCAGTAGCGAGGGAGTTCGCTACGAGCAGTACTTC CASSEGVRYEQYF
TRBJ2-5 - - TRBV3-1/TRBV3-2 TGTGCCAGCAGCCAAAATCGGGAGCAAGGGTCCCAGTACTTC CASSQNREQGSQYF
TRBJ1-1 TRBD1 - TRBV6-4 TGTGCCAGCAGTCATCAGGGGGACACTGAAGCTTTCTTT CASSHQGDTEAFF
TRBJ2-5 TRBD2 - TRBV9 TGTGCCAGCAGCGTAGTAGGCGGGGGAGAGACCCAGTACTTC CASSVVGGGETQYF
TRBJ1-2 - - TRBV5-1 TGCGCCAGCGGTACAGGGTATGGGGGCTACACCTTC CASGTGYGGYTF
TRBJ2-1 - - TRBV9 TGTGCCAGCAGCGTAGAAGGTAGCGTGGATGAGCAGTTCTTC CASSVEGSVDEQFF
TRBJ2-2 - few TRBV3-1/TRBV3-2 TGTGCCAGCAGGCCTGGAGGGGGCGGGCTGTTTTTT CASRPGGGGLFF
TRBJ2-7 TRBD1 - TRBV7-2 TGTGCCAGCAGCTTAGACCCCGGGACAGGAAATTACCGGTACTTC CASSLDPGTGNYRYF
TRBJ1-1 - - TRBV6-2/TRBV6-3 TGTGCCAGCAGTGAGGGCCGACCGAGGACGAGATGGGCTTTCTTT CASSEGRPRTRWAFF
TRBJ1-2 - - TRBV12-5 TGTGCTAGTGGTTTGGTTTTTGACGGCGGTGGCTACACCTTC CASGLVFDGGGYTF
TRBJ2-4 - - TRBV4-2 TGTGCCAGCAGCCCAATACAAGGGCAGGGCAGGAAAAACATTCAGTACTTC CASSPIQGQGRKNIQYF
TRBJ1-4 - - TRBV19 TGTGCCAGTAAGACGCTGGGAGATGAAAAACTGTTTTTT CASKTLGDEKLFF
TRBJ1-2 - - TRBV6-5 TGTGCCAGCAGTTACTTCGGGGGTAACTATGGCTACACCTTC CASSYFGGNYGYTF
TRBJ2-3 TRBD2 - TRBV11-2 TGTGCCAGCAGCTCGCGAAGCGGGAGGAGGAGCACAGATACGCAGTATTTT CASSSRSGRRSTDTQYF
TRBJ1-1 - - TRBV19 TGTGCCAGCCGGGACTCCACTGAAGCTTTCTTT CASRDSTEAFF
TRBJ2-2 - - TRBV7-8 TGTGCCAGCAGCCTCCAGACCGGGGAGCTGTTTTTT CASSLQTGELFF
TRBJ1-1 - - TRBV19 TGTGCCAGTAGTATAGGCAGGGTAAACACTGAAGCTTTCTTT CASSIGRVNTEAFF
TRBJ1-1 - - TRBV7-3 TGTGCCAGCAGCCTATACAGGGTACCGAACACTGAAGCTTTCTTT CASSLYRVPNTEAFF
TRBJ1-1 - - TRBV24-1 TGTGCCACCAGTGATGCGGGACGGCCGAACACTGAAGCTTTCTTT CATSDAGRPNTEAFF
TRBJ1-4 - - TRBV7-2 TGTGCCAGCAGCCCGCGGGGGGCGGATGAAAAACTGTTTTTT CASSPRGADEKLFF
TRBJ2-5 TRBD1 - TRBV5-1 TGCGCCAGCAGCTCAGGGACAGCCTCGGTTGGGACCCAGTACTTC CASSSGTASVGTQYF
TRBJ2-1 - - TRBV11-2 TGTGCCAGCAGCTTGCACCCGGGGAACAATGAGCAGTTCTTC CASSLHPGNNEQFF
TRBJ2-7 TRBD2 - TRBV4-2 TGTGCCAGCACACACGGGGGGGGCGGGTCCTACGAGCAGTACTTC CASTHGGGGSYEQYF